This T cell receptor beta chain was captured by sequencing in a study of blood T cell repertoires in COVID-19. Study summary: Spain, Italy and the United States supplied samples that represented acute and convalescent COVID-19.

The trim removed 6 bases at V and 0 bases at J, leaving 3 bases unmatched. Looked up from germline, CDR1 is WNHNN and CDR2 is SYGVQD (reference sequence). This CDR3 spans 14 amino acids. Participants reported their clinical history, and cohort assignment relied on those reports. Per the study methods: By means of reference gene primer amplification, nucleated cell counts were estimated. Libraries were prepared by immunoSEQ multiplex PCR; TCRdb keeps only in-frame clonotypes and omits some of them. V, J and clone size derive from that table, while D and trimming were established from the DNA sequence. The sample lists approximately 240,000 clones, around 90% occurring once.

The chain is built from TRBV10-1 and TRBJ2-3, with 7 positions matching TRBD2. Sample: PBMCs or T cells enriched from blood (not recorded which). The clonotype was recovered from a woman aged 18-29 years who had recovered from COVID-19. Written as DNA, the CDR3 is TGCGCCAGCAGCGTTAGCGGGAGCACAGATACGCAGTATTTT. This sequence encodes CASSVSGSTDTQYF.